The 3 T cell receptor beta chains reported below all come from one sample, sequenced in a study of long-term antiretroviral therapy in people with HIV. Running of the v3.0 immunoSEQ assay took place at survey level. Clones were sequenced by immunoSEQ multiplex PCR, and TCRdb holds only the in-frame ones, with some missing. The sample holds about 20,000 clones, 80% seen once. The specimen comprised unsorted PBMCs, sampled 2.9 years after starting antiretroviral therapy. Every receptor here comes from a woman aged 30 to 39 with HIV.

J is TRBJ2-7 and V is TRBV6-6; a weak D match, TRBD2 (6 bases). CDR3 length: 13 amino acids. In germline, CDR1 is MNHNY, CDR2 SVGAGI (reference sequence). The V end lost 6 bases, the J end lost 3 bases, and 12 bases lay between the germline ends. CDR3 nucleotide sequence: TGTGCCAGCAGGCCGGGACTCCGCTACGAGCAGTACGTC. Translating gives CASRPGLRYEQYV.

This rearrangement joins TRBV30 to TRBJ1-1; tentative D call: TRBD1 (5 bases). Trimming shortened V by 5 bases and J by 6 bases, and 13 bases separated the two germline ends. CDR1 is GTSNPN and CDR2 is SVGIG in the germline V gene (reference sequence). CDR3 length equals 12 residues. CDR3 amino acids: CAWGIPGAEAFF. CDR3 in DNA: TGTGCCTGGGGGATTCCGGGGGCTGAAGCTTTCTTT.

This chain uses TRBV30 with TRBJ2-3, with 7 nucleotides matching TRBD1. Germline lookup yields CDR1 GTSNPN and CDR2 SVGIG (reference sequence). The CDR3 has 16 amino acids. The V gene end was trimmed by 4 bases and the J gene end by 3 bases; junction bases not matched to a gene: 13. The CDR3 DNA reads TGTGCCTGGATCCATCTAGACAGGGTGAAGACAGATACGCAGTATTTT. This translates into CAWIHLDRVKTDTQYF.